Only a few counts were recorded for the clone carrying this T cell receptor beta chain. This sample was taken from a study of shared T cell receptors in the human thymus. The protocol was immunoSEQ multiplex PCR, while the TCRdb copy is restricted to in-frame clones and leaves out a portion. This sample has 720,000 or so clones, with roughly 85% found just once. The V end lost 5 bases, the J end lost 6 bases, and 22 bases lay between the germline ends. Germline assignment: CDR1 SGHTA and CDR2 FQGNSA. The CDR3 sequence is 17 residues long. This sample also appeared in a second study, on human thymus T cells.

The J gene is TRBJ1-4, the V gene TRBV7-2; weak D call: TRBD1 (6 bases). The sequence came from a girl younger than two with a congenital heart defect. Sequencing was done on a sample of thymocytes. The CDR3 is CASSQPLHTGSDEKLFF. The CDR3 DNA follows: TGTGCCAGCAGCCAGCCTCTACACACAGGGTCTGATGAAAAACTGTTTTTT. Together with reference TRBV7-2 and TRBJ1-4, the CDR3 gives the full variable domain: GAGVSQSPSNKVTEKGKDVELRCDPISGHTALYWYRQSLGQGLEFLIYFQGNSAPDKSGLPSDRFSAERTGGSVSTLTIQRTQQEDSAVYLCASSQPLHTGSDEKLFFGSGTQLSVL.